Given below is one T cell receptor beta chain in context. The table lists this clonotype with a few counts. Which antigen it targets is not known. No much larger clonotype is one base removed from it; base qualities were not supplied. Reading from cysteine to phenylalanine, the CDR3 counts 14 amino acids. Of the read, only the CDR3 DNA is kept; its 42 bases are in frame from base 1. CDR1 and CDR2 are read off the germline V gene as SGHTA and FQGTGA. V is pared back by 1 base and J by 8 bases, with 9 bases lying between the germline termini. Preparation of the library involved multiplex PCR. Sequencing took place on an Illumina HiSeq 4000. CDR3 regions were amplified by Arm-PCR with iRepertoire HTBI primers to construct TCR beta libraries. Before sequencing, the PCR products went through gel purification. The published analysis was carried out like this. Across samples, 60 to 80 TRBV and 13 to 15 TRBJ segments were identified and used for gene usage analysis of CDR3 amino acid clonotypes. Filtered high-quality paired reads were merged into contigs using COPE and FqMerger. BLAST was used to align contigs to IMGT TRBV, TRBD and TRBJ reference genes, and CDR3 was defined according to IMGT. Any clonotype with a frequency above 0.1% was classified as a highly expanded clone. Shannon entropy served as the measure of repertoire diversity, while the Gini coefficient captured V-J evenness. A clonotype found in more than one individual was treated as public. TCRdb cleaned the public reads at Q25 with fastp, built clones with MiXCR and kept in-frame beta chains. Identical CDR3 protein sequences are pooled into one entry, listed with their most common genes and DNA. The authors' filters were not applied to this entry. This sample lists 400,000 to 550,000 distinct CDR3 sequences; 16% were detected once. 23% of the sample is held by the ten biggest clonotypes.

This record belongs to a study of regulatory T cells in long-lasting Graves disease (dated by TCRdb to about 2021). Background for the entire study: In the newly diagnosed Graves' disease group, patients had been taking antithyroid drugs for less than 3 months. Persistent Graves' disease patients were compared with newly diagnosed Graves' disease patients by peripheral blood TCR sequencing and RNA sequencing. The study was registered as a clinical trial and conducted in China. TCR sequencing covered roughly 13 persistent and roughly 20 newly diagnosed Graves' disease patients, 33 samples in total. Broader findings and caveats from the paper: Preferential use of TRBV28, TRBJ1-2 and TRBJ2-5 was observed in persistent disease, whereas TRBV20-1 and TRBJ2-1 were favored in newly diagnosed disease. Patients with persistent disease shared more public clonotypes (about 2,900) than newly diagnosed patients did (966). Peripheral blood alone was examined, since thyroid tissue, which constituted the primary lesion, could not be accessed. The authors noted that the small sample size was a limitation that may lower accuracy. Compared with newly diagnosed patients, patients with persistent Graves' disease had lower TCR Shannon entropy and fewer highly expanded clones, which suggests clonal expansion. Sequencing and analysis were restricted to the TCR beta chain.

The time point label, as the study defines it: newly diagnosed GD, antithyroid drugs for less than 3 months. For both TCR sequencing and RNA sequencing, RNA was extracted from PBMCs using TRIzol. The diagnosis of Graves' disease was made according to American Thyroid Association guidelines. Recruitment of patients was carried out at an endocrinology department in Xi'an, China. From each patient, around 9.3 milliliters of peripheral blood was collected into an EDTA anticoagulant tube. Ficoll Paque Plus density gradient separation was used to isolate PBMCs, and no further T cell sorting was performed. An Agilent 2100 Bioanalyzer and agarose gel were used to check RNA quality, and a NanoDrop 2000 was used to measure RNA concentration. The data were also submitted as part of a second study, on T cells in Graves' hyperthyroidism and ophthalmopathy. As the second publication notes: A patient counted as having stable Graves' hyperthyroidism if no progression to ophthalmopathy occurred over 18 months of follow-up. Hyperthyroidism patients were newly diagnosed, had a disease duration of under 2 months, and were aged 18 to 65 years. Exclusion was applied to patients with uncontrolled infections, other autoimmune diseases, pregnancy or lactation. Diagnoses relied on clinical symptoms, serum thyroxine and TRAb, thyroid ultrasound and orbital computed tomography. The TCR CDR3 was subjected to a first round of RT-PCR using the HTBI primer set and the Qiagen OneStep RT-PCR kit. Most expanded thyroid clonotypes (frequency above 0.001) were also detected in blood, suggesting blood repertoires may reflect thyroid immune responses. Ophthalmopathy was separated from stable hyperthyroidism by a 13 V-J signature model, with about 86% sensitivity and just over 81% specificity obtained in cross-validation and 80%/75% obtained in testing. In validation, the model predicted progression to ophthalmopathy with just under 71% sensitivity and roughly 72% specificity, a median of approximately 6.5 months before onset. TCR V-J signatures able to tell the groups apart were searched for in a discovery cohort of 90 to 100 patients, of whom under 45 had Graves' ophthalmopathy and about 60 had stable Graves' hyperthyroidism. An independent validation cohort of under 20 hyperthyroidism patients and 17 patients who later progressed to ophthalmopathy tested prospective prediction of ophthalmopathy. The 90 to 100 discovery patients were randomly divided into training and test sets at a 7:3 ratio. In addition, the study compared T-cell repertoires in thyroid tissue and in blood from roughly six Graves' hyperthyroidism patients. Following sampling, methimazole starting at 30 mg daily was given to hyperthyroidism patients, and high-dose intravenous methylprednisolone was given to ophthalmopathy patients. Libraries were constructed in a second round of multiplex PCR, after which size selection and purification were performed. Libraries were sequenced paired-end with 100 bp reads on an Illumina HiSeq2000. SOAPnuke was used to process the raw data, with reads discarded if the reads contained adapters or uncalled bases, had a mean Phred below 15, or lacked an exact constant-primer or identifier match. High-quality paired reads were merged using COPE v1.2.5, and each unique nucleotide sequence was defined as a clonotype. MiTCR v1.1 was used to align clonotypes to the IMGT TRBV, TRBD and TRBJ reference segments. Only V-J combinations with frequency above 0.0001, covering about 99% of repertoires, were analysed. The TCS score was defined as F50 (clonal expansion) divided by E x V (chaos), with BLOSUM62-based TCRdist calculated between CDR3 peptides within each V-J. Welch's t-statistics and random forest reduced around 520 V-J features to fewer than 15, which were used in a naive Bayes classifier (R e1071). Sample size was not statistically predetermined, and investigators were not blinded to group allocation. The paper reports TCR Vbeta CDR3 sequencing of approximately 130 peripheral blood samples: around 45 ophthalmopathy, 75 to 80 hyperthyroidism and approximately 17 progressor patients.

Specimen: peripheral blood mononuclear cells (PBMCs), collected at new diagnosis, from a patient treated with antithyroid drugs. The origin of this receptor is a woman aged 18-29 years with Graves disease. Donor details come from another sample of the same person, matched by shared clones. The chain couples TRBV7-3 to TRBJ1-6; no D gene can be assigned with confidence. The DNA sequence is given as TGTGCCAGCAGCTTAAACGGAGGCCATTCACCCCTCCACTTT. It encodes CASSLNGGHSPLHF.